This T cell receptor (beta chain) was sequenced in a study of blood T cell repertoires in COVID-19. Germline V lookup: CDR1 SGHNT, CDR2 YYREEE (reference sequence). This CDR3 comprises 16 residues. The V segment lost 3 bases and the J segment 4 bases; nucleotides outside the gene matches: 7. Per the original methods: Estimated nucleated cell counts came from reference gene primer amplification. Generated by immunoSEQ multiplex PCR, the TCRdb table keeps only in-frame clones and is missing some. V and J calls and clone size are those listed in that table; D and trimming were worked out from the DNA. The sample lists about half a million clones; roughly 89% were seen once.

Sequencing input: peripheral blood. This rearrangement joins TRBV5-4 to TRBJ1-4; 9 positions match TRBD1. The receptor's source is a man between 18 and 29 years old with COVID-19, enrolled during active disease. The DNA of the CDR3 is TGTGCCAGCAGCTGGGGACAGGGCATTAGTAATGAAAAACTGTTTTTT. Translation gives CASSWGQGISNEKLFF.